This T cell receptor (beta chain) was sequenced for a study of neurological immune-mediated disorders. Per the germline V gene, CDR1 is SGHRS and CDR2 is YFSETQ. Trimming removed 0 bases from V and 9 bases from J, with 7 bases in between. CDR3 length equals 12 residues. MiXCR, applied by TCRdb to the 5' RACE reads, yields one record per CDR3 protein. The profile shows tens of thousands of distinct CDR3 sequences, 6.5% to 8% of them singletons. This clonotype was recorded many times. This TCR was recovered from a woman aged 40 to 50 in good health. V usage is TRBV5-1 and J usage is TRBJ2-1; D is possibly TRBD2 (6 bases). Sequencing was carried out using PBMCs. CDR3 residues: CASSLEAGEQFF. Written as DNA, the CDR3 is TGCGCCAGCAGCTTGGAAGCGGGTGAGCAGTTCTTC.